This TCR beta chain was found in a study of blood T cell repertoires in COVID-19. V lost 1 base to trimming and J lost 0 bases, with 14 bases between them. The V gene's germline CDR1 is SGHRS and CDR2 YFSETQ. This CDR3 has 17 residues. TCRdb's table, derived via immunoSEQ multiplex PCR, lists solely in-frame clones and lacks some. The profile covers over 150,000 clones, with around 90% appearing a single time and around 2.4% taken by the ten largest. Membership in each cohort depended on participant-reported clinical history. Two negative PCRs, clearance, or symptom resolution were required of recovered Cohort 3 donors.

The chain is built from TRBV5-1 and TRBJ2-1; TRBD2 might be the D (6 bases). This clonotype was obtained from a woman between 25 and 40 years old who had recovered from COVID-19. Sequenced material: PBMCs or T cells enriched from blood (not recorded which). The CDR3 region is CASSLIFSGSSYNEQFF. The CDR3 DNA reads TGCGCCAGCAGCTTGATCTTTAGCGGAAGCTCCTACAATGAGCAGTTCTTC.